The 3 T cell receptor beta chains presented below share a single source sample, sequenced in a study of blood T cells in healthy people across ages. Using a J-beta primer mix together with a sample-barcoded 5' primer, a second PCR was run for roughly 7 to 11 cycles. In TCRdb, the 5' RACE reads were re-called with MiXCR into one record per CDR3 protein. The sample lists approximately 1.5 million distinct CDR3 sequences, about 31% seen once, with about 10% in the top ten. What was sequenced was blood. Source of these receptors: a woman aged 25 to 45 in good health.

A note on this clonotype: No conserved phenylalanine or tryptophan is present at the end of the CDR3, so a read error is the likely explanation. The chain links TRBV5-1 to TRBJ2-5; 7 positions match TRBD2. Trimming took 5 bases from V and 2 from J; bases not matched to a gene: 6. This CDR3 region has 14 residues. Per germline, CDR1 SGHRS and CDR2 YFSETQ. The CDR3: CASRQSGVQETQYN. The CDR3, as DNA: TGCGCCAGCAGACAGAGCGGGGTACAAGAGACCCAGTACAAC.

This chain links TRBV27 with TRBJ2-1, with 7 bases fitting TRBD2. Germline V lookup: CDR1 MNHEY, CDR2 SMNVEV (reference sequence). Trimming at V came to 6 bases and at J to 4 bases, leaving 9 bases not matched to a gene. The CDR3 totals 15 residues. The DNA for the CDR3 is TGTGCCAGCAGCCCGAGCGGGAAATATTACAATGAGCAGTTCTTC. Translating it yields CASSPSGKYYNEQFF.

This clonotype was detected only once. V and J are TRBV28 and TRBJ2-2; D might be TRBD1 (7 bases). The CDR3 covers 14 residues. Trimming took off 6 bases at V and 5 bases at J, with 13 bases between the two ends. From germline, CDR1 is MDHEN and CDR2 SYDVKM. CDR3 sequence (DNA): TGTGCCAGCAGCCCAGGGGGGAAGACCGGGGAGCTGTTTTTT. It codes for CASSPGGKTGELFF.